A selection of T cell receptor beta chains follows, all from one sample in a study of T cells in tumors after PD-1 blockade. Only in-frame clones appear in the TCRdb table, and some are missing; sequencing was by immunoSEQ multiplex PCR. The table includes about 33,000 clones, around 80% detected once. The sequenced sample was PBMCs, obtained before anti-PD-1 treatment. The receptors derive from a human donor with basal cell carcinoma. CDR3s include the opening cysteine and the closing phenylalanine or tryptophan. The order of the fields is V gene, J gene, CDR3 protein.

v_call: TRBV9; j_call: TRBJ1-1; cdr3_aa: CASSPYPDGNTEAFF
v_call: TRBV5-1; j_call: TRBJ1-5; cdr3_aa: CASSLEAGRNQPQHF
v_call: TRBV11-1; j_call: TRBJ2-1; cdr3_aa: CASSLGPGNEQFF
v_call: TRBV6-6; j_call: TRBJ2-3; cdr3_aa: CASSSDTDTQYF
v_call: TRBV5-1; j_call: TRBJ1-2; cdr3_aa: CASSVGTGDGYTF
v_call: TRBV24-1; j_call: TRBJ2-1; cdr3_aa: CATSSYNEQFF
v_call: TRBV25-1; j_call: TRBJ1-4; cdr3_aa: CATSQQGDNEKLFF
v_call: TRBV2; j_call: TRBJ1-1; cdr3_aa: CASSETGTPEGEAFF
v_call: TRBV30; j_call: TRBJ2-7; cdr3_aa: CACQARSSYEQYF
v_call: TRBV4-2; j_call: TRBJ2-3; cdr3_aa: CASSPPRGAGDTQYF
v_call: TRBV5-1; j_call: TRBJ2-7; cdr3_aa: CASSLWGAPGEQYF
v_call: TRBV25-1; j_call: TRBJ2-7; cdr3_aa: CASSDPTSSYEQYF
v_call: TRBV30; j_call: TRBJ1-2; cdr3_aa: CAWSRRDRARYGYTF
v_call: TRBV5-1; j_call: TRBJ2-2; cdr3_aa: CASSLLLDGDTGELFF
v_call: TRBV18; j_call: TRBJ2-3; cdr3_aa: CASSRMSTDTQYF
v_call: TRBV5-5; j_call: TRBJ1-1; cdr3_aa: CASSLKLGNTEAFF
v_call: TRBV19; j_call: TRBJ2-1; cdr3_aa: CASSLRDRTNEQFF
v_call: TRBV19; j_call: TRBJ2-3; cdr3_aa: CASSLKTSTDTQYF